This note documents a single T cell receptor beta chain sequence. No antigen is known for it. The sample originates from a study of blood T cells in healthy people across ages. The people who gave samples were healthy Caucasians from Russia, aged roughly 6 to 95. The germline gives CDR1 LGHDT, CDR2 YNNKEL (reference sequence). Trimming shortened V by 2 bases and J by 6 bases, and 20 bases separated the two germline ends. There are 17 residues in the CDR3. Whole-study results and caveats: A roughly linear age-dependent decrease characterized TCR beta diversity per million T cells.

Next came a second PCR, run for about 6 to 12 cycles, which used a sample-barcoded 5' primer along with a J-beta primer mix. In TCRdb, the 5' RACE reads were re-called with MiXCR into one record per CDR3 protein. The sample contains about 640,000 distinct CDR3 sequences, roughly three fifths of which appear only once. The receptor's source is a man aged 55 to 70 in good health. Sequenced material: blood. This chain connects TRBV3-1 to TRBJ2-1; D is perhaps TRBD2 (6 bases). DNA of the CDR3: TGTGCCAGCAGCCAAAGCAGAGTAGCGGTAGGGTTCAATGAGCAGTTCTTC. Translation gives CASSQSRVAVGFNEQFF.